A single TCR beta chain is shown here with its context. Only in-frame clones appear in the TCRdb table, and some are missing; sequencing was by immunoSEQ multiplex PCR. Of 190,000 or so clones detected, about 95% appear once; the ten largest clones hold about 0.76%. This record comes from a study of blood T cell repertoires in COVID-19. Germline-derived CDR1 and CDR2 are MNHEY and SMNVEV (reference sequence). The CDR3 covers 19 residues. Losses at the gene ends were 5 bases for V and 2 bases for J; bases not matched to a gene: 15. This receptor was taken from a man aged 25-45 years with COVID-19, enrolled during active disease. Material: peripheral blood. The chain has TRBV27 and TRBJ1-5; TRBD1 matches at 10 bases. CDR3 coding DNA: TGTGCCAGCAGTACTTCCGGGACAGGGGTTTTGTCCGGCAATCAGCCCCAGCATTTT. It encodes CASSTSGTGVLSGNQPQHF.